This is a list of T cell receptor beta chains from one sample in a study of CD8+ T cells in alopecia areata. Assay used: immunoSEQ multiplex PCR; TCRdb lists only in-frame clones, some missing. The data contain tens of thousands of clones, 51% of them singletons. Sample: NKG2D-high CD8+ T cells sorted from blood. These receptors all stem from a human donor with alopecia areata. The CDR3 runs from the conserved cysteine through the conserved F or W. Rows may omit the clone size; those that give it use once, few, many or a size class.

v_call: TRBV29-1; clone_size: few; j_call: TRBJ2-3; cdr3_aa: CSVDSITDTQYF
v_call: TRBV29-1; clone_size: few; j_call: TRBJ2-3; cdr3_aa: CSVLRQAPLDTQYF
v_call: TRBV5-4; clone_size: .; j_call: TRBJ2-3; cdr3_aa: CASSRGDTQYF
v_call: TRBV29-1; clone_size: few; j_call: TRBJ2-7; cdr3_aa: CSVVVTGDDYEQYF
v_call: TRBV29-1; clone_size: .; j_call: TRBJ2-1; cdr3_aa: CSVLSGLAYEQFF
v_call: TRBV6-6; clone_size: .; j_call: TRBJ2-1; cdr3_aa: CASSYNRDEQFF
v_call: TRBV14; clone_size: few; j_call: TRBJ2-1; cdr3_aa: CASSPYGGYNEQFF
v_call: TRBV19; clone_size: .; j_call: TRBJ1-1; cdr3_aa: CATSGLVTEAFF
v_call: TRBV13; clone_size: .; j_call: TRBJ2-1; cdr3_aa: CASSPGGGHRYNEQFF
v_call: TRBV30; clone_size: .; j_call: TRBJ2-1; cdr3_aa: CAWSSGYEQFF
v_call: TRBV23-1; clone_size: few; j_call: TRBJ1-1; cdr3_aa: CASSQSLMCRGNDTEAFF
v_call: TRBV27; clone_size: .; j_call: TRBJ2-7; cdr3_aa: CASSTSYEQYF
v_call: TRBV5-6; clone_size: .; j_call: TRBJ2-7; cdr3_aa: CASSLGLAGVISYEQYF
v_call: TRBV4-1; clone_size: once; j_call: TRBJ2-1; cdr3_aa: CASSQTDRVVNEQFF
v_call: TRBV27; clone_size: .; j_call: TRBJ1-1; cdr3_aa: CASSFMGTNTEAFF
v_call: TRBV28; clone_size: few; j_call: TRBJ2-7; cdr3_aa: CASMDRAADEQYF
v_call: TRBV2; clone_size: few; j_call: TRBJ2-3; cdr3_aa: CASHLVRPSQDTQYF
v_call: TRBV2; clone_size: .; j_call: TRBJ2-7; cdr3_aa: CATTDGDSYEQYF
v_call: TRBV29-1; clone_size: few; j_call: TRBJ2-5; cdr3_aa: CSVRPSGWGRETQYF
v_call: TRBV27; clone_size: .; j_call: TRBJ2-3; cdr3_aa: CASRSLQSTDTQYF
v_call: TRBV29-1; clone_size: few; j_call: TRBJ2-1; cdr3_aa: CSVLPEEHEQFF
v_call: TRBV28; clone_size: .; j_call: TRBJ1-5; cdr3_aa: CASTPPGGRYDQPQHF
v_call: TRBV27; clone_size: .; j_call: TRBJ2-3; cdr3_aa: CASTLSGIYTDTQYF
v_call: TRBV28; clone_size: .; j_call: TRBJ2-7; cdr3_aa: CASSQVNSYEQYF
v_call: TRBV29-1; clone_size: few; j_call: TRBJ2-7; cdr3_aa: CSVEGPLYEQYF
v_call: TRBV30; clone_size: few; j_call: TRBJ2-3; cdr3_aa: CAWSGLAFLSGRETSTDTQYF
v_call: TRBV5-4; clone_size: few; j_call: TRBJ2-3; cdr3_aa: CASGTDTQYF
v_call: TRBV4-3; clone_size: .; j_call: TRBJ2-3; cdr3_aa: CASSQDLAGRDTQYF